This paragraph reports one T cell receptor beta chain. Trimming at V came to 6 bases and at J to 6 bases, leaving 1 base not matched to a gene. Germline V gives CDR1 MNHEY, CDR2 SVGAGI. The CDR3 covers 13 residues. This sample is part of a study of shared clonotypes between healthy human individuals. Some clones are missing from TCRdb's copy, which holds only in-frame ones; the method was immunoSEQ multiplex PCR. The sample has a few million clones, approximately 96% seen once; the top ten hold roughly 0.13%. From CD4+ cells came CD45RA+ naive and CD45RA-negative memory subsets. The rearrangement uses TRBV6-5 and TRBJ2-1; 11 bases match TRBD2. Sequenced: naive CD4+ T cells sorted from blood. As for subset: CD45RA+ positively selected. The receptor was derived from a man between 18 and 29 years old in good health. CDR3 amino acids: CASRTSGTNEQFF. The CDR3 nucleotides are TGTGCCAGCAGGACTAGCGGGACCAATGAGCAGTTCTTC.